Reported below is one TCR beta chain. These data originate in a study of blood T cell repertoires in COVID-19. Study in general: Acute-phase and convalescent COVID-19 samples originated in the United States, Italy and Spain. The analysed material was cDNA or gDNA that came from T cells, B-cell-depleted T cells, or PBMCs.

Per the original data handling: How many nucleated cells were present was estimated from reference gene primer amplification. Clones were read by immunoSEQ multiplex PCR, and TCRdb kept only the in-frame ones, dropping some. The DNA was the basis for D and trimming; V, J and clone size are from that table. Of roughly 140,000 clones listed, 79% were seen once; the top ten hold over 6.5%. Deletions cut 0 bases from V and 4 bases from J, with 15 bases between. Per germline, CDR1 SGHTA and CDR2 FQGTGA. This CDR3 is 16 amino acids long. The genes are TRBV7-3 and TRBJ1-2, with D maybe TRBD1 (5 bases). The clonotype was recovered from a man aged 45-65 years with active or convalescent COVID-19. The sample was peripheral blood. DNA for the CDR3: TGTGCCAGCAGCTTAACGTTGGCGGGGACGAGCTATGGCTACACCTTC. Translating gives CASSLTLAGTSYGYTF.